This entry describes one T cell receptor (beta chain). These data are taken from a study of T-cell memory formation after mild COVID-19. Trimming took off 0 bases at V and 2 bases at J, with 11 bases between the two ends. Per germline, CDR1 SGHRS and CDR2 YFSETQ. The CDR3 runs to 15 residues. TCRdb recomputed calls from the 5' RACE reads with MiXCR, one row per CDR3 protein. Of 150,000 or so distinct CDR3 sequences in the sample, approximately 10% were seen once. The genes are TRBV5-1 and TRBJ1-1; no clear D gene. The sequenced material came from PBMCs or a T cell subset sorted from them (not recorded which). This clonotype was obtained from a young man who had mild COVID-19 (a few samples of this study predate the infection). Cell type and time point are not known. Here the CDR3 DNA reads TGCGCCAGCAGCTTGGCCGAACGGGGAAACACTGAAGCTTTCTTT. As protein: CASSLAERGNTEAFF. Full variable domain (outside the CDR3, taken from reference TRBV5-1 and TRBJ1-1): KAGVTQTPRYLIKTRGQQVTLSCSPISGHRSVSWYQQTPGQGLQFLFEYFSETQRNKGNFPGRFSGRQFSNSRSEMNVSTLELGDSALYLCASSLAERGNTEAFFGQGTRLTVV.